A selection of T cell receptor beta chains follows, all from one sample in a study of regulatory T cells in long-lasting Graves disease. MiXCR, run by TCRdb on the multiplex PCR reads, gives a single entry per CDR3 protein. The data show approximately 440,000 distinct CDR3 sequences, under 20% seen once. Separately, the same data were catalogued under a study of T cells in Graves' hyperthyroidism and ophthalmopathy.

The sequenced sample was peripheral blood mononuclear cells (PBMCs), obtained at new diagnosis, from a patient treated with antithyroid drugs. Every receptor here comes from a man aged 35-49 years with Graves disease. The CDR3 runs from the conserved cysteine through the conserved F or W. The D gene is left open where the match is weak. Part of the rows lack a size; the others show once, few, many or a class for expanded clones.

TRBV11-2	TRBD2	TRBJ2-3	many	CASSPSRGLAGQGSTDTQYF	TGTGCCAGCAGCCCCTCTCGGGGACTAGCGGGACAGGGTAGCACAGATACGCAGTATTTT
TRBV7-2	-	TRBJ1-2	-	CASSLTLQFFGYAF	TGTGCCAGCAGCTTGACTTTGCAGTTCTTTGGCTACGCCTTC
TRBV3-1	TRBD2	TRBJ2-4	-	CASSLRLATLNIQYF	TGTGCCAGCAGCCTCCGACTAGCGACTTTGAACATTCAGTACTTC
TRBV15	-	TRBJ1-3	-	CATSRDLVISGNTIYF	TGTGCCACCAGCAGAGATTTGGTAATATCTGGAAACACCATATATTTT
TRBV2	-	TRBJ2-7	few	CASDPRASSYEQYF	TGTGCCAGCGATCCGAGGGCTAGCTCCTACGAGCAGTACTTC
TRBV20-1	-	TRBJ1-4	few	CSARDRDREKLFF	TGCAGTGCTAGAGACCGGGACCGCGAAAAACTGTTTTTT
TRBV18	-	TRBJ2-5	few	CASSAGARGETQYF	TGTGCCAGCTCAGCGGGTGCGCGGGGAGAGACCCAGTACTTC
TRBV12-3/TRBV12-4	-	TRBJ2-1	-	CASSQGSGMRFF	TGTGCCAGCAGCCAGGGGTCGGGAATGAGGTTCTTC
TRBV7-9	-	TRBJ1-1	many	CASKGNTEAFF	TGTGCCAGCAAGGGTAACACTGAAGCTTTCTTT
TRBV7-9	TRBD1	TRBJ1-2	many	CASSTDREGGYTF	TGTGCCAGCAGCACGGACAGGGAAGGAGGCTACACCTTC
TRBV28	-	TRBJ1-5	many	CASREFDQPQHF	TGTGCCAGCAGAGAGTTCGACCAGCCCCAGCATTTT
TRBV29-1	-	TRBJ2-5	many	CSVVGVIQETQYF	TGCAGCGTTGTAGGTGTAATCCAAGAGACCCAGTACTTC
TRBV28	-	TRBJ2-4	few	CASSFPKNIQYF	TGTGCCAGCAGTTTCCCGAAAAACATTCAGTACTTC
TRBV7-8	-	TRBJ1-1	few	CASSAYSSKNTEAFF	TGTGCCAGCAGCGCATACTCCTCGAAGAACACTGAAGCTTTCTTT
TRBV6-5	-	TRBJ2-1	many	CASSYVLGSSEQFF	TGTGCCAGCAGTTACGTACTAGGTAGTAGTGAGCAGTTCTTC
TRBV6-1	-	TRBJ1-6	-	CASSPRVDNSPLHF	TGTGCCAGCAGTCCCAGAGTGGATAATTCACCCCTCCACTTT
TRBV29-1	-	TRBJ2-5	-	CSVARDGYF	TGCAGCGTAGCCCGGGACGGGTACTTC
TRBV5-6	-	TRBJ2-4	-	CASSWGTAGSEFF	TGTGCCAGCAGCTGGGGGACAGCGGGTAGTGAGTTCTTC
TRBV18	-	TRBJ1-5	many	CASSPGEGQPQHF	TGTGCCAGCTCACCAGGGGAGGGTCAGCCCCAGCATTTT
TRBV13	TRBD2	TRBJ2-7	many	CASSLAGLASYEQYF	TGTGCCAGCAGCTTAGCGGGACTAGCGAGCTACGAGCAGTACTTC
TRBV11-2	TRBD1	TRBJ2-5	many	CASSPHPAGGLETQYF	TGTGCCAGCAGCCCCCACCCAGCAGGGGGCCTTGAGACCCAGTACTTC
TRBV20-1	-	TRBJ2-7	-	CSAPPPGSSSYEQYF	TGCAGTGCGCCACCCCCGGGCTCAAGCTCCTACGAGCAGTACTTC
TRBV27	TRBD1	TRBJ1-5	-	CASKMGQNSNQPQHF	TGTGCCAGCAAAATGGGACAGAATAGCAATCAGCCCCAGCATTTT
TRBV2	-	TRBJ1-1	many	CASNLTAEAFF	TGTGCCAGCAACTTGACAGCGGAAGCTTTCTTT
TRBV20-1	-	TRBJ2-1	-	CSARARGGGPKSSYNEQFF	TGCAGTGCTAGAGCTCGGGGTGGAGGACCCAAGAGCTCCTACAATGAGCAGTTCTTC
TRBV19	TRBD1	TRBJ2-1	-	CASSIKFGRGREGEQFF	TGTGCCAGTAGTATAAAGTTTGGCAGGGGGCGCGAGGGTGAGCAGTTCTTC
TRBV30	-	TRBJ1-3	many	CAAGSGNTIYF	TGTGCTGCAGGCTCTGGAAACACCATATATTTT
TRBV27	-	TRBJ1-2	many	CASRPTGNYGYTF	TGTGCCAGCAGACCAACAGGGAACTATGGCTACACCTTC
TRBV20-1	TRBD2	TRBJ2-1	many	CSALAGVHEQFF	TGCAGTGCGCTAGCGGGAGTGCATGAGCAGTTCTTC
TRBV20-1	TRBD2	TRBJ2-1	-	CSAESGTSIAYNKQFF	TGCAGTGCAGAATCCGGGACTAGCATCGCCTACAATAAGCAGTTCTTC
TRBV9	-	TRBJ1-5	-	CASSVAENSNQPQHF	TGTGCCAGCAGCGTAGCGGAGAATAGCAATCAGCCCCAGCATTTT
TRBV15	-	TRBJ2-2	-	CATSSDDWNTGELFF	TGTGCCACCAGCAGTGATGACTGGAACACCGGGGAGCTGTTTTTT
TRBV30	-	TRBJ2-7	many	CAWEPAGDTSSYEQYF	TGTGCCTGGGAACCGGCGGGGGACACAAGCTCCTACGAGCAGTACTTC
TRBV7-6	-	TRBJ1-5	many	CASSLASGPQHF	TGTGCCAGCAGCTTAGCCAGTGGGCCCCAGCATTTT
TRBV28	TRBD2	TRBJ2-2	few	CASTGAGGFTGELFF	TGTGCCAGCACGGGAGCGGGAGGATTCACCGGGGAGCTGTTTTTT
TRBV20-1	-	TRBJ1-1	few	CSARDNAEVRAFF	TGCAGTGCTAGAGATAATGCGGAGGTCCGAGCTTTCTTT
TRBV18	TRBD1	TRBJ1-2	many	CASSPPISGGNSYGYTF	TGTGCCAGCTCACCACCTATCTCAGGGGGCAATTCGTATGGCTACACCTTC
TRBV30	-	TRBJ2-1	few	CAWSVLRGRSSYNEQFF	TGTGCCTGGAGTGTACTACGGGGGCGAAGCTCCTACAATGAGCAGTTCTTC
TRBV7-3	-	TRBJ2-1	many	CASSLIQNNEQFF	TGTGCCAGCAGCTTAATACAGAACAATGAGCAGTTCTTC
TRBV28	-	TRBJ2-7	many	CASSLGTETYEQYF	TGTGCCAGCAGTTTGGGGACCGAGACCTACGAGCAGTACTTC
TRBV6-2/TRBV6-3	TRBD2	TRBJ2-3	few	CASSPHPSGRRDTQYF	TGTGCCAGCAGTCCCCATCCTAGCGGGAGACGAGATACGCAGTATTTT
TRBV5-4	TRBD2	TRBJ2-7	-	CASSARLAGLSYEQYF	TGTGCCAGCAGCGCTAGACTAGCGGGGCTTTCCTACGAGCAGTACTTC
TRBV12-3/TRBV12-4	TRBD2	TRBJ2-7	many	CASSWTSGVYEQYF	TGTGCCAGCAGCTGGACTAGCGGAGTCTACGAGCAGTACTTC
TRBV28	TRBD1	TRBJ2-7	many	CASSLVKGATYEQYF	TGTGCCAGCAGTCTCGTGAAGGGGGCTACGTACGAGCAGTACTTC
TRBV2	TRBD1	TRBJ1-3	few	CASSYNGQASGNTIYF	TGTGCCAGCAGTTACAATGGACAGGCCTCTGGAAACACCATATATTTT
TRBV3-1	-	TRBJ2-3	many	CASSQAGGADTQYF	TGTGCCAGCAGCCAAGCCGGCGGCGCAGATACGCAGTATTTT
TRBV20-1	TRBD2	TRBJ2-1	many	CSAREASGSIYNEQFF	TGCAGTGCCAGAGAGGCTAGCGGGAGTATCTACAATGAGCAGTTCTTC
TRBV9	-	TRBJ2-2	-	CASSVVWYTGELFF	TGTGCCAGCAGCGTTGTGTGGTACACCGGGGAGCTGTTTTTT
TRBV27	-	TRBJ2-5	many	CASSPRRGSQETQYF	TGTGCCAGCAGTCCACGCCGAGGTAGTCAAGAGACCCAGTACTTC
TRBV2	-	TRBJ2-1	many	CASNGGLSYNEQFF	TGTGCCAGCAATGGGGGACTCTCCTACAATGAGCAGTTCTTC
TRBV2	TRBD1	TRBJ1-5	many	CASSADRDGPQHF	TGTGCCAGCAGCGCTGACAGGGACGGGCCCCAGCATTTT
TRBV11-2	-	TRBJ2-7	many	CASSLVSGANYEQYF	TGTGCCAGCAGCTTAGTTTCCGGGGCGAACTACGAGCAGTACTTC
TRBV27	TRBD1	TRBJ2-7	-	CASSPLTGGLEQYF	TGTGCCAGCAGTCCCCTGACAGGGGGTTTGGAGCAGTACTTC
TRBV28	-	TRBJ1-5	many	CASRGARASNQPQHF	TGTGCCAGCAGAGGGGCCAGAGCTAGCAATCAGCCCCAGCATTTT
TRBV6-1	TRBD1	TRBJ1-1	-	CASSTGGRTEAFF	TGTGCCAGCAGTACAGGGGGCCGCACTGAAGCTTTCTTT
TRBV7-9	-	TRBJ2-5	few	CASSLGGTEDWTQYF	TGTGCCAGCAGCTTGGGCGGGACAGAAGATTGGACCCAGTACTTC